The 26 T cell receptor beta chains listed next were all sequenced from one sample in a study of human T cells and chemical hapten exposure. Via MiXCR, TCRdb re-called the RACE reads, giving one row per CDR3 protein. The sample consists of approximately 50,000 distinct CDR3 sequences, 11% of them appearing once. Sample time point: pre-sensitization, week 0. Documented treatment: therapeutic diphenylcyclopropenone sensitization with weekly scalp DPC. The sample here was whole blood, taken in connection with sensitization to the hapten diphenylcyclopropenone (DPC). Receptors were obtained from a woman aged 40 to 49 with alopecia areata. Some clones in this sample may be carry-over from other donors' samples.

This clonotype was detected many times. The genes are TRBV6-5 and TRBJ2-3; 8 bases are shared with TRBD2. This CDR3 spans 16 amino acids. V shed 4 bases and J 3 bases; nucleotides not matched to a gene: 9. Germline lookup yields CDR1 MNHEY and CDR2 SVGAGI. CDR3 in DNA: TGTGCCAGCAGTTCCAGCGGACTAGCCGATACAGATACGCAGTATTTT. Protein product: CASSSSGLADTDTQYF.

This clonotype has at least ten counts. The chain links TRBV6-2 or TRBV6-3 to TRBJ2-7; 7 positions match TRBD1. The CDR3 contains 14 residues. Germline-derived CDR1 and CDR2 are MNHEY and SVGEGT. Trimming cost V 5 bases and J 1 base; bases outside gene matches: 5. The CDR3 DNA reads TGTGCCAGCAGTCGGACAGGAAATTCCTACGAGCAGTACTTC. This translates into CASSRTGNSYEQYF.

This chain uses TRBV6-6 with TRBJ1-1; TRBD1 might be the D (6 bases). This CDR3 has 14 residues. Germline values: CDR1 MNHNY, CDR2 SVGAGI (reference sequence). Trimming stripped 7 bases from V and 5 bases from J, with 17 bases between. The CDR3 DNA follows: TGTGCCAGCATCCTAGCAGGGGCCAAAACTGAAGCTTTCTTT. This translates into CASILAGAKTEAFF.

This clonotype was seen repeatedly, ten times or more. The chain joins TRBV18 to TRBJ2-7, with 12 positions matching TRBD1. This CDR3 has 18 residues. CDR1 and CDR2 from the germline V gene are KGHSH and LQKENI. J gave up 0 bases and V 4 bases, and 10 bases lay outside the gene matches. The chain's CDR3 is CASSRGTGGLLSSYEQYF. The DNA of the CDR3 is TGTGCCAGCTCACGCGGGACAGGGGGCCTTCTATCCTCCTACGAGCAGTACTTC.

This clonotype was seen ten or more times. The chain has TRBV12-3 or TRBV12-4 and TRBJ2-1, with D possibly being TRBD2 (6 bases). CDR3 size: 14 residues. V lost 4 bases and J 3 bases, leaving 10 bases between the germline ends. The CDR3 bases are TGTGCCAGCAGTTCATCGGGACTCTACAATGAGCAGTTCTTC. The encoded protein is CASSSSGLYNEQFF.

The rearrangement uses TRBV20-1 and TRBJ2-7; no definite D call. Germline V gives CDR1 DFQATT, CDR2 SNEGSKA (reference sequence). Deletions cut 5 bases from V and 4 bases from J, with 18 bases between. The CDR3 contains 14 residues. Here the CDR3 reads CSASVGTGLYEQYF. CDR3 bases: TGCAGTGCTTCCGTCGGAACCGGTTTGTACGAGCAGTACTTC.

This clonotype showed up many times. This chain uses TRBV10-3 with TRBJ2-1; 10 bases fit TRBD2. CDR1 and CDR2 (germline): ENHRY, SYGVKD. J gave up 8 bases and V 7 bases, and 11 bases lay outside the gene matches. CDR3 length equals 15 residues. The CDR3 DNA follows: TGTGCCATCAAAGAGGGCCTAGCGGGAGAGTATGAGCAGTTCTTC. Translation: CAIKEGLAGEYEQFF.

CDR3 DNA sequence: TGCAGCGTTGAGGAACGGACAGGGGCAGCCTACGAGCAGTACTTC. This codes for CSVEERTGAAYEQYF. The chain is built from TRBV29-1 and TRBJ2-7; TRBD1 agrees at 9 bases. Germline trimming cut 3 bases from V and 2 bases from J; bases unmatched to any gene: 8. The CDR3 runs to 15 residues. From germline, CDR1 is SQVTM and CDR2 ANQGSEA.

This clonotype has a count of ten or more. The V and J genes are TRBV2 and TRBJ1-3; D not certain. The CDR3 extends over 16 amino acids. Germline CDR1 is SNHLY and CDR2 is FYNNEI. Deletions cut 6 bases from V and 4 bases from J, with 19 bases between. CDR3 protein: CASRDAYTQLGNTIYF. CDR3 coding DNA: TGTGCCAGCAGGGATGCCTATACTCAACTCGGAAACACCATATATTTT.

This clonotype was detected ten times or more. The genes are TRBV19 and TRBJ1-6; unclear D gene. Germline assignment: CDR1 LNHDA and CDR2 SQIVND (reference sequence). The CDR3 totals 13 residues. V shed 5 bases and J shed 7 bases, with 9 bases lying between them. This chain's CDR3 is CASSARENSPLHF. For the CDR3, the DNA is TGTGCCAGTAGTGCCCGGGAGAATTCACCCCTCCACTTT.

The chain combines TRBV28 with TRBJ2-3, with D possibly TRBD2 on 5 matching bases. The CDR3 is 22 amino acids. Germline CDR1 MDHEN, CDR2 SYDVKM. V lost 2 bases and J 2 bases, leaving 32 bases between the germline ends. CDR3 protein: CASSLPVLDLTLGREDTDTQYF. For the CDR3, the DNA is TGTGCCAGCAGTTTACCCGTTCTCGACTTGACCTTGGGGAGAGAGGACACAGATACGCAGTATTTT.

DNA for the CDR3: TGTGCCAGCAGCTTAGGGGCGGGAATCGGCACAGATACGCAGTATTTT. Translated: CASSLGAGIGTDTQYF. V is TRBV7-6 and J is TRBJ2-3; maybe TRBD2 (6 bases). Germline V gene data show CDR1 as SGHVS and CDR2 as FNYEAQ. Trimming shortened V by 1 base and J by 1 base, and 12 bases separated the two germline ends. CDR3 length equals 16 residues.

V and J are TRBV27 and TRBJ2-1; the D is unclear. The CDR3 covers 16 residues. Trimming stripped 3 bases from V and 2 bases from J, with 14 bases between. Germline CDR1 reads MNHEY; CDR2 reads SMNVEV (reference sequence). CDR3 residues: CASSLSLGIAYNEQFF. CDR3 nucleotide sequence: TGTGCCAGCAGTTTGAGTCTAGGTATCGCCTACAATGAGCAGTTCTTC.

This clonotype was seen many times. V usage is TRBV11-2 and J usage is TRBJ1-2, with D possibly TRBD1 on 6 matching bases. The germline V gene has CDR1 SGHAT and CDR2 FQNNGV. V lost 5 bases to trimming and J lost 3 bases, with 19 bases between them. CDR3 length: 16 amino acids. The CDR3 here is CASSPVRGAFDYGYTF. The CDR3 DNA follows: TGTGCCAGCAGCCCGGTTCGGGGGGCTTTCGACTATGGCTACACCTTC.

In its sample, this clonotype was seen many times. The CDR3: CASIHLDRITEAFF. The CDR3 DNA sequence: TGTGCCAGTATTCATTTGGACAGGATCACTGAAGCTTTCTTT. The chain joins TRBV19 to TRBJ1-1; 7 bases line up with TRBD1. Germline V CDR1 and CDR2: LNHDA, SQIVND (reference sequence). The CDR3 is 14 residues long. V trimming: 7 bases; J trimming: 4 bases; junction bases outside the gene matches: 9.

Ten or more counts support this clonotype. The chain uses TRBV4-3 and TRBJ1-6, with D perhaps TRBD1 (6 bases). The germline V gene has CDR1 LGHNA and CDR2 YSLEER. CDR3 length equals 14 residues. V lost 2 bases, J lost 7 bases, and 9 bases lay in between. CDR3 nucleotides: TGCGCCAGCAGCCAAAGACAGGAGAATTCACCCCTCCACTTT. Protein sequence: CASSQRQENSPLHF.

This clonotype has more than one count but fewer than ten. Written as DNA, the CDR3 is TGTGCCAGCAGCCCAGGGGGGGGCAATCAGCCCCAGCATTTT. Translated: CASSPGGGNQPQHF. The chain employs TRBV11-2 and TRBJ1-5, with TRBD1 matching over 7 bases. Germline V gene sequence: CDR1 SGHAT, CDR2 FQNNGV. The trim removed 5 bases at V and 2 bases at J, leaving 3 bases unmatched. CDR3 length: 14 residues.

Remarks on this clonotype: The limits of the CDR3 on the DNA are not certain, so only TCRdb's listed CDR3 is given. The chain uses TRBV29-1 and TRBJ2-1; the table's TRBD2 call for D was not verified on the DNA. The CDR3 comprises 18 residues, both ends counted. Per the germline V gene, CDR1 is SQVTM and CDR2 is ANQGSEA. The CDR3 protein is CSVALLTPTMSSSSGQLF.

Ten or more counts support this clonotype. V usage is TRBV29-1 and J usage is TRBJ2-1; the D call may be TRBD1 or TRBD2 (5 bases each). The CDR3 extends over 14 amino acids. In germline, CDR1 is SQVTM, CDR2 ANQGSEA. CDR3 sequence reads: CSAGTESSYNEQFF. Here the CDR3 DNA reads TGCAGTGCCGGGACGGAGAGCTCCTACAATGAGCAGTTCTTC.

This clonotype has a count of ten or more. The J gene is TRBJ2-1, the V gene TRBV7-6; 8 positions agree with TRBD2. Losses at the gene ends were 3 bases for V and 6 bases for J; bases not matched to a gene: 13. The CDR3 length is 17 residues. Germline V gives CDR1 SGHVS, CDR2 FNYEAQ. The CDR3 here is CASSFLGGLGAANEQFF. The CDR3 region has the DNA TGTGCCAGCAGCTTCTTAGGGGGACTAGGGGCCGCCAATGAGCAGTTCTTC.

At least ten counts were recorded for this clonotype. The chain employs TRBV7-2 and TRBJ2-2; D gene uncertain. Trimming pared 3 bases from V and 0 bases from J, leaving 5 bases between. Germline V gives CDR1 SGHTA, CDR2 FQGNSA. The CDR3 consists of 14 residues. Here the CDR3 reads CASSFGANTGELFF. The DNA of the CDR3 is TGTGCCAGCAGCTTTGGAGCGAACACCGGGGAGCTGTTTTTT.

The gene calls are TRBV20-1 and TRBJ1-2, with D tentatively TRBD1 (5 bases). The V and J ends lost 1 base and 8 bases respectively, with 11 bases between them. In germline, CDR1 is DFQATT, CDR2 SNEGSKA (reference sequence). The CDR3 totals 12 residues. CDR3: CSARVAGRGYTF. The DNA of the CDR3 is TGCAGTGCTAGAGTGGCAGGGAGAGGCTACACCTTC.

This clonotype was counted a few times. J is TRBJ2-7 and V is TRBV18; D possibly uses TRBD1 or TRBD2 (5 bases each). V was clipped by 3 bases and J by 3 bases, with 12 bases between them. CDR3 length equals 14 residues. Germline-derived CDR1 and CDR2 are KGHSH and LQKENI. The CDR3 reads CASSPLRGDYEQYF. CDR3 nucleotides: TGTGCCAGCTCACCTTTAAGAGGGGACTACGAGCAGTACTTC.

This clonotype appeared many times. J is TRBJ2-1 and V is TRBV28; 9 bases are shared with TRBD2. Germline CDR1 is MDHEN and CDR2 is SYDVKM. V shed 3 bases and J 4 bases; nucleotides not matched to a gene: 4. The CDR3 consists of 15 residues. Here the CDR3 DNA reads TGTGCCAGCAGTTTCGAGCGGGAGGTGTACAATGAGCAGTTCTTC. This gives the protein CASSFEREVYNEQFF.

This clonotype was recorded at least ten times. V and J are TRBV28 and TRBJ1-2, with D possibly matching TRBD1 (5 bases). The CDR3 has 13 amino acids. V was pared by 8 bases and J by 11 bases, with 21 bases between. Germline CDR1 and CDR2: MDHEN and SYDVKM. CDR3 residues: CASGTTLKTGYTF. CDR3 in DNA: TGTGCCAGCGGGACCACGCTAAAGACGGGTTACACCTTC.

This clonotype was observed at least ten times. The chain joins TRBV23-1 to TRBJ1-4, with a possible D match to TRBD1 (6 bases). TRBV23-1 is an ORF; its function is uncertain. The germline V and J ends were trimmed by 1 base and 5 bases, with 11 bases remaining between them. This CDR3 region has 15 residues. CDR3 in DNA: TGCGCCAGCAGTCAATGTTCGCAGGGGAATGAAAAACTGTTTTTT. Translation gives CASSQCSQGNEKLFF.